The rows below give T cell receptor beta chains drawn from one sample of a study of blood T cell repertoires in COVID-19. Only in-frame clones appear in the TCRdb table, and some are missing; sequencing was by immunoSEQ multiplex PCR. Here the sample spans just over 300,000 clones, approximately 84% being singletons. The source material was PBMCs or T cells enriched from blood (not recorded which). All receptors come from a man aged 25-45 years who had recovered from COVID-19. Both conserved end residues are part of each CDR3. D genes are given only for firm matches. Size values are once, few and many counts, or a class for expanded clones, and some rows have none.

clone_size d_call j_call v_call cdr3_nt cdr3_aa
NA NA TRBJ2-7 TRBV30 TGTGCCTGGAGTGTAATAAAGGGGAACGAGCAGTACTTC CAWSVIKGNEQYF
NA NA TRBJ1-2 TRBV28 TGTGCCAGCACCATATATATTCACTCGACAGAGGCGAACTATGGCTACACCTTC CASTIYIHSTEANYGYTF
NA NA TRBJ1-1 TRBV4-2 TGTGCCAGCAGCCAAGTTGCCGCTACCTCCATGAACACTGAAGCTTTCTTT CASSQVAATSMNTEAFF
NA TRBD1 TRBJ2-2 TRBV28 TGTGCCAGCATGGGCCCGGGGACAGCGAACACCGGGGAGCTGTTTTTT CASMGPGTANTGELFF
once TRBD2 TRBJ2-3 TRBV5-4 TGTGCCAGCAGCTTGTCTAGCGGGGCAGAAGATACGCAGTATTTT CASSLSSGAEDTQYF
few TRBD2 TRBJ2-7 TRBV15 TGTGCCACCAGCAGAGGTAGGGCTAGCGGGAGTGGGACCTACGAGCAGTACTTC CATSRGRASGSGTYEQYF
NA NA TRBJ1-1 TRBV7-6 TGTGCCAGCAGCTTCGAGGGGGTTGAAGCTTTCTTT CASSFEGVEAFF
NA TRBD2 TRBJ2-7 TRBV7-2 TGTGCCAGCAGCTTAGGGCTAGCGGGGATCTCCTACGAGCAGTACTTC CASSLGLAGISYEQYF
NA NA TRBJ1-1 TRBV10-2 TGCGCCAGCAGTGAGTCAGGGTTCGGGGATGAAGCTTTCTTT CASSESGFGDEAFF
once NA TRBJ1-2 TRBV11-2 TGTGCCAGCAGCCCCCCCGGACACACTTATGGCTACACCTTC CASSPPGHTYGYTF
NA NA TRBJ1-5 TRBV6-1 TGTGCCAGCAGTGAAAACCGGGATCAGCCCCAGCATTTT CASSENRDQPQHF
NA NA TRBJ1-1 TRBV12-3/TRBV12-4 TGTGCCAGCAGCCCACGAGTAAACACTGAAGCTTTCTTT CASSPRVNTEAFF
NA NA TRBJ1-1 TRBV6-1 TGTGCCAGCAGTGAACCAGTTCGAGGGAGGAGAGCTTTCTTT CASSEPVRGRRAFF
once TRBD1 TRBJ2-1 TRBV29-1 TGCAGCGTCAAACCGGGACAGGGGTACAATGAGCAGTTCTTC CSVKPGQGYNEQFF
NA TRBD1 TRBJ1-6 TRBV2 TGTGCCAGCCAGGGGGCTTTATATAATTCACCCCTCCACTTT CASQGALYNSPLHF
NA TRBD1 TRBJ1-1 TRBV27 TGTGCCAGCAGTCCCGGGACAGAGGTCATGAACACTGAAGCTTTCTTT CASSPGTEVMNTEAFF
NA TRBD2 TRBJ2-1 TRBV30 TGTGCCTGGAGTGTAAAGCGGGGGTACAATGAGCAGTTCTTC CAWSVKRGYNEQFF
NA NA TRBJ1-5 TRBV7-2 TGTGCCAGCAGCCGGGACAAGGGGACGCAGCCCCAGCATTTT CASSRDKGTQPQHF
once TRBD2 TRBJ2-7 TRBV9 TGTGCCAGCAGCGTAGAGGGCGGGAGGACGCACGAGCAGTACTTC CASSVEGGRTHEQYF
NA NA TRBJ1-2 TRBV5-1 TGCGCCAGCAGCTTGATGACAGCCTCGAACTATGGCTACACCTTC CASSLMTASNYGYTF
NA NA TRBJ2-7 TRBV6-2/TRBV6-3 TGTGCCAGCAGTTACGATGGGGCTGGGTACGAGCAGTACTTC CASSYDGAGYEQYF
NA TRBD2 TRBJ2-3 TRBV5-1 TGCGCCAGCAGCCAGGGACTAGCGGGGGCGGATACGCAGTATTTT CASSQGLAGADTQYF
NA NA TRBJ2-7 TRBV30 TGTGCCTCTGACTTCGCAGGGAACTCCTACGAGCAGTACTTC CASDFAGNSYEQYF
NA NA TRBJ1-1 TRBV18 TGTGCCAGCTCACACCCTGGCAGGGTCACTGAAGCTTTCTTT CASSHPGRVTEAFF
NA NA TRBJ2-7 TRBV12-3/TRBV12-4 TGTGCCAGCGCCCAGAGGATCGAGCAGTACTTC CASAQRIEQYF
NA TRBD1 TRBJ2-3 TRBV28 TGTGCCAGCAGTTTAGGTTTGCGGGCCGGCGCAGGGGGTACGCAGTATTTT CASSLGLRAGAGGTQYF
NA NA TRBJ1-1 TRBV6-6 TGTGCCAGCGGGGACCCAGGGGCCACTGAAGCTTTCTTT CASGDPGATEAFF
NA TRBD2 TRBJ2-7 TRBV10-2 TGCGCCAGCAGTGAGTCTTCTAGCGGGGGCCTCTCCTACGAGCAGTACTTC CASSESSSGGLSYEQYF
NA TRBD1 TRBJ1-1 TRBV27 TGTGCCAGCAGGACAGGGGTGGACACTGAAGCTTTCTTT CASRTGVDTEAFF
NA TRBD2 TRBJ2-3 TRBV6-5 TGTGCCAGCGCCCAGCGGGGGACCGGAGATACGCAGTATTTT CASAQRGTGDTQYF
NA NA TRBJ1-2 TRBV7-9 TGTGCCAGCAGCGGACGGACAGCTAACTATGGCTACACCTTC CASSGRTANYGYTF
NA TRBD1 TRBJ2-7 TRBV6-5 TGTGCCAGCACCCCTCCGGGACAGGGGGCGGGAGAGCAGTACTTC CASTPPGQGAGEQYF
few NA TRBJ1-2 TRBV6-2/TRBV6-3 TGTGCCAGCAGTTGGGGACTTCTCTATGGCTACACCTTC CASSWGLLYGYTF
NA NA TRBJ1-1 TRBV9 TGTGCCAGCAGCCCCACTCCGGTTTGGGGAGAAACTGAAGCTTTCTTT CASSPTPVWGETEAFF
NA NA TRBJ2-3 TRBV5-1 TGCGCCAGCAGCCCCGGACAGTCCCTCACAGATACGCAGTATTTT CASSPGQSLTDTQYF
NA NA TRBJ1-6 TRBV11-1 TGTGCCAGCAGCTCTGAGAGCTCCTATAATTCACCCCTCCACTTT CASSSESSYNSPLHF
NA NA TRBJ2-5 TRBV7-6 TGTGCCAGCAGCTTAGCACAAACGGGGGAACTGGGAGAGACCCAGTACTTC CASSLAQTGELGETQYF
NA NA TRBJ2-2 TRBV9 TGTGCCAGCAGCTTACTAGGGTTCTCCGGGGAGCTGTTTTTT CASSLLGFSGELFF
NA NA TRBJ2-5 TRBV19 TGTGCCAGTAGTATGGGGGGTAAAGAGACCCAGTACTTC CASSMGGKETQYF
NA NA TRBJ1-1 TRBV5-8 TGTGCCAGCAGTTCCGGGACACGGTTATACTTATCTGAAGCTTTCTTT CASSSGTRLYLSEAFF
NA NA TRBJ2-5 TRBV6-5 TGTGCCAGCAGCACGCGCAGGGGAGGGGAGACCCAGTACTTC CASSTRRGGETQYF
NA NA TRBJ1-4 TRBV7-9 TGTGCCAGCAGCTCAGGGGCAGCAACTAATGAAAAACTGTTTTTT CASSSGAATNEKLFF
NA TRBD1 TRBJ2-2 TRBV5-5 TGTGCCAGCAGCCTCCGGGACAGGGGTGGTTCCGGGGAGCTGTTTTTT CASSLRDRGGSGELFF
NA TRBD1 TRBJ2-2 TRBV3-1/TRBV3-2 TGTGCCAGCAGCCCGACAGGGGCGGTCAACACCGGGGAGCTGTTTTTT CASSPTGAVNTGELFF
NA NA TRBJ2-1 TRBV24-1 TGTGCCACCAGTGTCTTCACTAGTGGTGAGCAGTTCTTC CATSVFTSGEQFF
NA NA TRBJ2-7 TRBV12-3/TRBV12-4 TGTGCCAGCAGTTTGGCTAGCCGCTACGAGCAGTACTTC CASSLASRYEQYF
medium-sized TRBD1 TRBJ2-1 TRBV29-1 TGCAGCGATAGGGACAGGGCTAATGAGCAGTTCTTC CSDRDRANEQFF